Included here is one TCR beta chain sequence, with context. This sample is part of a study of cytomegalovirus exposure and HLA in healthy donors. This CDR3 comprises 16 residues. Germline CDR1 and CDR2: SGHRS and YFSETQ. V trimming: 1 base; J trimming: 0 bases; junction bases outside the gene matches: 5. 13 Jbeta primers and 60 Vbeta primers were used for the PCR. Measured with immunoSEQ multiplex PCR; TCRdb has only the in-frame clones, and not every one. Here the sample spans some 91,000 clones, 65% to 80% being singletons. The receptor was derived from a man aged 35-49 years in good health and CMV-seropositive. The J gene is TRBJ2-3, the V gene TRBV5-1, with 7 positions matching TRBD2. What was sequenced was PBMCs. CDR3 nucleotides: TGCGCCAGCAGCTTGAGCGGGACCACTAGCACAGATACGCAGTATTTT. It codes for CASSLSGTTSTDTQYF.